This TCR beta chain was identified in a study of OX40 agonist ivuxolimab in advanced cancers. Turning to the study itself: Partial responses were achieved by three patients, of whom one had hepatocellular carcinoma and two had cutaneous melanoma. Points from the study as a whole: Among the lowest levels of clonal expansion were found in partial responders at 0.1-3.0 mg/kg. Among some nonresponders, normalized T-cell clonal expansion was also low.

A word on this clone: Its antigen is unidentified.

In germline, CDR1 is SEHNR, CDR2 FQNEAQ (reference sequence). The CDR3 length is 17 residues. The V end was cut by 7 bases, the J end by 2 bases, with 20 bases between. The table came from immunoSEQ multiplex PCR; TCRdb's copy has only in-frame clones and leaves some out. The table records under 35,000 clones, roughly 80% of them present only once. V is TRBV7-9 and J is TRBJ2-2; D is unresolved. The receptor was derived from an adult with an advanced solid tumor such as melanoma, head and neck, liver or kidney cancer. The material sequenced was CD4+ or CD8+ T cells sorted from blood, taken in a trial of the OX40 agonist ivuxolimab. CDR3 DNA sequence: TGTGCCAGCAAAGCCGAAATTCGTTCGGATAACACCGGGGAGCTGTTTTTT. Its protein is CASKAEIRSDNTGELFF.